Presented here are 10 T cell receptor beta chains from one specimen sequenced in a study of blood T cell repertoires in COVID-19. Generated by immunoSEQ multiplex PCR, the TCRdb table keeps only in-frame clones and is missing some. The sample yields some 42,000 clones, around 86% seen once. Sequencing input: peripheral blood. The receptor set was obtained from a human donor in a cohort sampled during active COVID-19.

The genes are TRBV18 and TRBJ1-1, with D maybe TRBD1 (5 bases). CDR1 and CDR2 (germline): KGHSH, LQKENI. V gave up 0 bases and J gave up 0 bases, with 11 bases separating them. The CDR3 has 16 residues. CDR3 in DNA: TGTGCCAGCTCACCACCGGGCGGGACCATGAACACTGAAGCTTTCTTT. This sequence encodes CASSPPGGTMNTEAFF. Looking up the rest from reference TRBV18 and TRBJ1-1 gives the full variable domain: NAGVMQNPRHLVRRRGQEARLRCSPMKGHSHVYWYRQLPEEGLKFMVYLQKENIIDESGMPKERFSAEFPKEGPSILRIQQVVRGDSAAYFCASSPPGGTMNTEAFFGQGTRLTVV.

CDR3 loop: CASSHYRGGSYEQYF. In nucleotides, the CDR3 is TGTGCCAGCAGCCATTACAGGGGGGGCTCCTACGAGCAGTACTTC. The rearrangement links TRBV11-2 to TRBJ2-7; D is possibly TRBD1 (8 bases). The ends were cut back, 5 bases at V and 0 bases at J, with 14 bases in the middle. The CDR3 contains 15 residues. CDR1 is SGHAT and CDR2 is FQNNGV in the germline V gene.

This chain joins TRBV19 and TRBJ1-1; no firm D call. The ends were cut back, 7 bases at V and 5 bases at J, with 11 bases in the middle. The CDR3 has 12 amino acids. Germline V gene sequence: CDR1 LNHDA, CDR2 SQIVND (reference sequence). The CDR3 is CASKLPGTEAFF. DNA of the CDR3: TGTGCCAGTAAACTCCCCGGGACTGAAGCTTTCTTT.

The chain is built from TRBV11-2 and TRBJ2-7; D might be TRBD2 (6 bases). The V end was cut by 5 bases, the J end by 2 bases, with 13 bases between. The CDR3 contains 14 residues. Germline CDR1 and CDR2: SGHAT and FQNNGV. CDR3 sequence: CASSVTGTPYEQYF. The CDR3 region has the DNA TGTGCCAGCAGCGTTACCGGGACTCCCTACGAGCAGTACTTC.

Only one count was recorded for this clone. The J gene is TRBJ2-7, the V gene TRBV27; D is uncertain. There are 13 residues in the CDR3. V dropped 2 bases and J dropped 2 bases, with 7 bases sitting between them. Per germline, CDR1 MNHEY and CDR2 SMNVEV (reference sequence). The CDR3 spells CASSLQVTYEQYF. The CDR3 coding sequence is TGTGCCAGCAGTTTACAGGTGACCTACGAGCAGTACTTC.

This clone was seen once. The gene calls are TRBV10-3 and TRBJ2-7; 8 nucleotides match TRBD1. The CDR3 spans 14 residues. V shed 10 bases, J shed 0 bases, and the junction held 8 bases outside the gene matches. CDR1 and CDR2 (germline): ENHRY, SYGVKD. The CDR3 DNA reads TGTGCCACCAAACAGGGGGACAGCTCCTACGAGCAGTACTTC. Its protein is CATKQGDSSYEQYF.

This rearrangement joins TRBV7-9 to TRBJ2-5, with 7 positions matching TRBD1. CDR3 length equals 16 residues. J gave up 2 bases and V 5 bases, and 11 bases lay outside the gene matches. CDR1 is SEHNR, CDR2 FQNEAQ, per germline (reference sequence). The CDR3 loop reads CASSRTLGQKQETQYF. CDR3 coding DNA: TGTGCCAGCAGCCGGACATTGGGACAGAAACAAGAGACCCAGTACTTC.

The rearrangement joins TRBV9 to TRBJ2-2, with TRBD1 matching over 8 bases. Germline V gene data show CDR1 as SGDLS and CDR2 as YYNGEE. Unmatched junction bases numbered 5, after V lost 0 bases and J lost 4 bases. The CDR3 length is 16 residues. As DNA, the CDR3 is TGTGCCAGCAGCGTAGCAGGGGGCAGGGGCACCGGGGAGCTGTTTTTT. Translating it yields CASSVAGGRGTGELFF.

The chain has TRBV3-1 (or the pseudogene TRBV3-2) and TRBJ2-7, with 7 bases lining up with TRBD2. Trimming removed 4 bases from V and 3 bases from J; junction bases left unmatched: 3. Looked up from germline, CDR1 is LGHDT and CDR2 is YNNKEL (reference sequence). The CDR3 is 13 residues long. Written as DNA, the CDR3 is TGTGCCAGCAGCCCGAGGGAGGGCTACGAGCAGTACTTC. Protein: CASSPREGYEQYF.

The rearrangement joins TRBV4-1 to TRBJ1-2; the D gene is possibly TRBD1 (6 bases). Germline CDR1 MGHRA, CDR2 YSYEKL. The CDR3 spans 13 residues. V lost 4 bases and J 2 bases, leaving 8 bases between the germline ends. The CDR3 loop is CASSLRGNYGYTF. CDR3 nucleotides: TGCGCCAGCAGCCTCAGGGGAAACTATGGCTACACCTTC.